This T cell receptor beta chain is from a study of human T cells and chemical hapten exposure. Study in general: Sensitization used 2% DPC on roughly 2 cm by roughly 2 cm upper inner arm skin. Patch tests of 0.01% DPC on the upper back were read at 6 days.

Trimming cost V 6 bases and J 5 bases; bases outside gene matches: 13. The CDR3 is 16 residues long. Germline values: CDR1 MDHEN, CDR2 SYDVKM. The library attached unique molecular identifiers to individual cDNA molecules. TCRdb reprocessed the RACE reads via MiXCR and lists one record per CDR3 protein. Of under 450,000 distinct CDR3 sequences listed, more than 4.5% are singletons. The study's findings and limits: The number of TCRs over 1 in 1000 frequency stayed unchanged after DPC.

Time point defined: patch test 1, 2 weeks after DPC sensitization. Treatment denoted: therapeutic diphenylcyclopropenone sensitization with weekly scalp DPC. To note about this clonotype: Antigen specificity is unknown.

The material sequenced was whole blood, taken in connection with sensitization to the hapten diphenylcyclopropenone (DPC). The origin of this receptor is a woman aged 45 to 65 with alopecia areata. Some clones in this sample may be carry-over from other donors' samples. The J gene is TRBJ2-7, the V gene TRBV28, with 10 bases matching TRBD1. The CDR3 reads CASSSPSDRGLDEQYF. DNA for the CDR3: TGTGCCAGCAGCTCTCCCTCCGACAGGGGGCTTGACGAGCAGTACTTC.